One and the same sample provided the 18 T cell receptor beta chains below, sequenced in a study of shared clonotypes between healthy human individuals. The table came from immunoSEQ multiplex PCR; TCRdb's copy has only in-frame clones and leaves some out. The sample lists 1.5 million to 2.5 million clones; about 94% were seen once. Naive CD8 cells lacked CD45RO, underwent positive selection for CCR7 and left out terminally differentiated effector memory CD45RA+ cells. Sequenced: naive CD8+ T cells sorted from blood. These TCRs come from a man younger than 35 in good health.

The chain uses TRBV28 and TRBJ1-2; possible D gene TRBD1, 5 bases. The germline V gene has CDR1 MDHEN and CDR2 SYDVKM. V was clipped by 8 bases and J by 10 bases, with 17 bases between them. The CDR3 loop spans 12 amino acids. The CDR3 reads CASSLGVLAYTF. The DNA for the CDR3 is TGTGCCAGCTCCTTAGGGGTTCTGGCCTACACCTTC.

J is TRBJ1-3 and V is TRBV7-6; D remains ambiguous. V lost 5 bases and J 0 bases, leaving 14 bases between the germline ends. The CDR3 length is 16 residues. CDR1 and CDR2 from the germline V gene are SGHVS and FNYEAQ. The DNA of the CDR3 is TGTGCCAGCAGCGACGACACGGAGAGCTCTGGAAACACCATATATTTT. Amino acids: CASSDDTESSGNTIYF.

The chain couples TRBV27 to TRBJ2-7; D may match TRBD1 or TRBD2 (6 bases each). V was trimmed by 6 bases and J by 3 bases, leaving 12 bases between them. In germline, CDR1 is MNHEY, CDR2 SMNVEV (reference sequence). This CDR3 contains 13 residues. CDR3: CASRGGRDYEQYF. As DNA, the CDR3 is TGTGCCAGCAGGGGGGGCAGGGACTACGAGCAGTACTTC.

The CDR3 nucleotides read TGTGCCAGCAGCCACGGACTAGCCGGCAATGAGCAGTTCTTC. Protein: CASSHGLAGNEQFF. The chain uses TRBV27 and TRBJ2-1; the match to TRBD2 covers 8 bases. This CDR3 is built from 14 residues. V shed 6 bases and J 6 bases; nucleotides not matched to a gene: 7. CDR1 and CDR2 (germline): MNHEY, SMNVEV (reference sequence).

In the case of this clone: This specimen includes other DNA sequences encoding the same CDR3. The chain couples TRBV29-1 to TRBJ2-7; D gene unclear. The CDR3 is 10 residues long. Trimming took 4 bases from V and 4 from J, leaving 5 bases between them. Looked up from germline, CDR1 is SQVTM and CDR2 is ANQGSEA. In DNA, the CDR3 is TGCAGCGTTGTGGGATACGAGCAGTACTTC. Translated: CSVVGYEQYF.

The J gene is TRBJ1-5, the V gene TRBV15; D is perhaps TRBD1 (6 bases). Trimming removed 0 bases from V and 3 bases from J, with 12 bases in between. Looked up from germline, CDR1 is LNHNV and CDR2 is YYDKDF (reference sequence). CDR3 size: 16 residues. CDR3 protein: CATSRDQGSYNQPQHF. Written as DNA, the CDR3 is TGTGCCACCAGCAGAGATCAGGGGTCCTACAATCAGCCCCAGCATTTT. The variable domain in full, completed from reference TRBV15 and TRBJ1-5, reads DAMVIQNPRYQVTQFGKPVTLSCSQTLNHNVMYWYQQKSSQAPKLLFHYYDKDFNNEADTPDNFQSRRPNTSFCFLDIRSPGLGDTAMYLCATSRDQGSYNQPQHFGDGTRLSIL.

As for this clone: Other nucleotide sequences in the sample specify the same CDR3. The J gene is TRBJ2-5, the V gene TRBV6-5; 12 bases line up with TRBD2. The V gene end was trimmed by 3 bases and the J gene end by 4 bases; junction bases not matched to a gene: 3. CDR1 is MNHEY and CDR2 is SVGAGI in the germline V gene. This CDR3 region has 15 residues. The CDR3 here is CASSYSGLAGETQYF. The CDR3 bases are TGTGCCAGCAGTTATTCGGGACTAGCGGGAGAGACCCAGTACTTC.

The table lists this clone with a count of one. The chain couples TRBV5-4 to TRBJ2-1; TRBD2 matches at 8 bases. V lost 3 bases to trimming and J lost 10 bases; unmatched junction nucleotides: 12. Germline V lookup: CDR1 SGHNT, CDR2 YYREEE (reference sequence). CDR3 length equals 15 residues. CDR3 in amino acids: CASSSRGGGGEEQFF. The CDR3 nucleotides are TGTGCCAGCAGCTCCCGGGGGGGCGGGGGTGAGGAGCAGTTCTTC.

This rearrangement joins TRBV6-1 to TRBJ2-7, with TRBD1 as a possible D gene (5 bases). Deletions cut 7 bases from V and 2 bases from J, with 15 bases between. The CDR3 is 14 amino acids. Looked up from germline, CDR1 is MNHNS and CDR2 is SASEGT. The DNA of the CDR3 is TGTGCCAGCACAGGACACCCGGGTCCCTACGAGCAGTACTTC. It specifies CASTGHPGPYEQYF.

The gene calls are TRBV5-1 and TRBJ1-1, with D possibly TRBD1 on 5 matching bases. V lost 1 base and J lost 0, with 10 bases in between. In germline, CDR1 is SGHRS, CDR2 YFSETQ. The CDR3 contains 15 residues. This CDR3 is CASSLSDSLNTEAFF. For the CDR3, the DNA is TGCGCCAGCAGCTTGTCCGACAGCCTGAACACTGAAGCTTTCTTT.

The CDR3 nucleotides are TGCGCCAGCAGCCAAGATGGGCCACCCAGCTATGGCTACACCTTC. The encoded protein is CASSQDGPPSYGYTF. The J gene is TRBJ1-2, the V gene TRBV4-3, with D uncertain. The CDR3 loop spans 15 amino acids. Trimming took 0 bases from V and 4 from J, leaving 12 bases between them. The germline V gene has CDR1 LGHNA and CDR2 YSLEER.

The V gene is TRBV25-1, the J gene TRBJ2-5, with 7 bases fitting TRBD2. Trimming removed 1 base from V and 4 bases from J; junction bases left unmatched: 15. CDR1 MGHDK and CDR2 SYGVNS come from the germline V gene. The CDR3 spans 18 residues. CDR3 in amino acids: CASSEWASGGRAVETQYF. CDR3 bases: TGTGCCAGCAGTGAATGGGCTAGCGGAGGCCGTGCTGTAGAGACCCAGTACTTC.

V and J are TRBV18 and TRBJ2-1, with 12 bases that match TRBD2. This CDR3 contains 17 residues. The germline V gene has CDR1 KGHSH and CDR2 LQKENI. Unmatched junction bases numbered 8, after V lost 0 bases and J lost 8 bases. The DNA for the CDR3 is TGTGCCAGCTCACCACCTCGACTAGCGGGAGCAGCTGATGAGCAGTTCTTC. Its protein product is CASSPPRLAGAADEQFF. The full variable domain, with the rest looked up from reference TRBV18 and TRBJ2-1, is NAGVMQNPRHLVRRRGQEARLRCSPMKGHSHVYWYRQLPEEGLKFMVYLQKENIIDESGMPKERFSAEFPKEGPSILRIQQVVRGDSAAYFCASSPPRLAGAADEQFFGPGTRLTVL.

The V call is TRBV2, the J call TRBJ2-5; D gene uncertain. The CDR3 is made up of 14 amino acids. V lost 5 bases and J lost 5, with 15 bases in between. Germline-derived CDR1 and CDR2 are SNHLY and FYNNEI. The CDR3 nucleotides are TGTGCCAGCAGTCCCGGCTCGAGATGGGAGACCCAGTACTTC. This gives the protein CASSPGSRWETQYF.

Worth noting for this clone: Other nucleotide sequences from this sample produce the same CDR3. The chain joins TRBV6-5 to TRBJ2-7; a possible D gene is TRBD1 (5 bases). Trimming cost V 8 bases and J 1 base, with 6 bases left between them. The CDR3 extends over 11 amino acids. CDR1 and CDR2 from the germline V gene are MNHEY and SVGAGI. The CDR3, as DNA: TGTGCCAGCGGGGCGTCCTACGAGCAGTACTTC. Protein: CASGASYEQYF.

V is TRBV19 and J is TRBJ1-2; the match to TRBD1 covers 7 bases. Germline V gene lookup returns CDR1 LNHDA and CDR2 SQIVND (reference sequence). The V segment lost 4 bases and the J segment 8 bases; nucleotides outside the gene matches: 13. The CDR3 has 15 residues. The CDR3 here is CASSTHLAGGYGYTF. For the CDR3, the DNA is TGTGCCAGTAGTACCCATCTCGCAGGGGGGTACGGCTACACCTTC.

CDR3 region: CASSFLTSWSDEQYF. The CDR3 DNA follows: TGCGCCAGCAGCTTCTTGACTAGCTGGTCGGACGAGCAGTACTTC. The rearrangement links TRBV5-1 to TRBJ2-7; 7 nucleotides align to TRBD2. CDR1 is SGHRS, CDR2 YFSETQ, per germline. The V segment lost 2 bases and the J segment 5 bases; nucleotides outside the gene matches: 10. CDR3 length equals 15 residues.

V usage is TRBV28 and J usage is TRBJ2-2; D is unresolved. V was cut by 5 bases and J by 4 bases, with 8 bases left in between. CDR3 length equals 13 residues. CDR1 is MDHEN, CDR2 SYDVKM, per germline. The CDR3 sequence: CASSLRFTGELFF. The CDR3 DNA reads as TGTGCCAGCAGTCTACGATTCACCGGGGAGCTGTTTTTT.